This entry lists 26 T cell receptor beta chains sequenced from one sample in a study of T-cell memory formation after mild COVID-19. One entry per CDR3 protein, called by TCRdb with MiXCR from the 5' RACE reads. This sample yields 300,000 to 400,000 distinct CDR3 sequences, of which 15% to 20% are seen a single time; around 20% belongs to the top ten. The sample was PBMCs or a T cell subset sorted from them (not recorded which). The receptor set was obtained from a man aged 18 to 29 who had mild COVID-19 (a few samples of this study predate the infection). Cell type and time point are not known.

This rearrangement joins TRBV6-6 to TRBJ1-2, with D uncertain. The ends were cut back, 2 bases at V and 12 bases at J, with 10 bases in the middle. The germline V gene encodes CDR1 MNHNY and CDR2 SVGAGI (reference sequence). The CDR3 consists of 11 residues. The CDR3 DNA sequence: TGTGCCAGCAGTTACGTCGGAACGAACACCTTC. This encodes CASSYVGTNTF.

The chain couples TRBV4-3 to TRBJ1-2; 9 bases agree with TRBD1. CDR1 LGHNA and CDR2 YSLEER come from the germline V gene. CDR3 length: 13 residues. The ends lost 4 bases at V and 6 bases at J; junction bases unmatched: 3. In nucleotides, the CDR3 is TGCGCCAGCAGCCGGGACAGGGAGAATGGCTACACCTTC. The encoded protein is CASSRDRENGYTF.

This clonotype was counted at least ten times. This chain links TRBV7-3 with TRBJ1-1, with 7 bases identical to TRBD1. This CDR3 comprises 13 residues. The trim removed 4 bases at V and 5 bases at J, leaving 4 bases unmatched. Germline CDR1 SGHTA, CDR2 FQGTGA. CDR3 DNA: TGTGCCAGCAGCTCGTACAGGGGTACTGAAGCTTTCTTT. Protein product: CASSSYRGTEAFF. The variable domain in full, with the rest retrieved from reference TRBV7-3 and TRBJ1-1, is GAGVSQTPSNKVTEKGKYVELRCDPISGHTALYWYRQSLGQGPEFLIYFQGTGAADDSGLPNDRFFAVRPEGSVSTLKIQRTERGDSAVYLCASSSYRGTEAFFGQGTRLTVV.

CDR3 residues: CASSLGLRLKTQYF. In nucleotides, the CDR3 is TGTGCCAGCAGTTTGGGGCTTCGCCTGAAGACCCAGTACTTC. The rearrangement joins TRBV12-3 or TRBV12-4 to TRBJ2-5; a weak D match, TRBD1 (5 bases). The ends were cut back, 3 bases at V and 6 bases at J, with 14 bases in the middle. The CDR3 has 14 residues.

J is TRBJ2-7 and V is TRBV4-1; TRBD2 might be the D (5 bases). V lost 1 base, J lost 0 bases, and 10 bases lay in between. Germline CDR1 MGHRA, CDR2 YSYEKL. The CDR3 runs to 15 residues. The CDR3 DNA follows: TGCGCCAGCAGCCAAGTAGGCGCGGGCTCCTACGAGCAGTACTTC. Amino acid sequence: CASSQVGAGSYEQYF.

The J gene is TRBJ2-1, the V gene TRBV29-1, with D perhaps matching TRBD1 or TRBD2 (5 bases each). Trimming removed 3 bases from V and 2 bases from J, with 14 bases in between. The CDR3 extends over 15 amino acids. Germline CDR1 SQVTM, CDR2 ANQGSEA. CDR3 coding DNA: TGCAGCGTTGAGGGGGACGAGGGAACCTACAATGAGCAGTTCTTC. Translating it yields CSVEGDEGTYNEQFF.

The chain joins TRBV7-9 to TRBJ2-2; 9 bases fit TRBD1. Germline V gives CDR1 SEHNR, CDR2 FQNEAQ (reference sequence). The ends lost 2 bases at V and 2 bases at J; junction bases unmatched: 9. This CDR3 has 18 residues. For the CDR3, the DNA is TGTGCCAGCAGCTTAATCTCCGGGACAGGGTCCAACACCGGGGAGCTGTTTTTT. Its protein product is CASSLISGTGSNTGELFF. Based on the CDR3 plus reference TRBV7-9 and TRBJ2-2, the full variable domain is DTGVSQNPRHKITKRGQNVTFRCDPISEHNRLYWYRQTLGQGPEFLTYFQNEAQLEKSRLLSDRFSAERPKGSFSTLEIQRTEQGDSAMYLCASSLISGTGSNTGELFFGEGSRLTVL.

CDR3 in amino acids: CASSLAGMGGNTIYF. The CDR3 DNA sequence: TGCGCCAGCAGCTTGGCCGGGATGGGTGGAAACACCATATATTTT. V usage is TRBV5-1 and J usage is TRBJ1-3; D ambiguous. Trimming left V 0 bases short and J 3 bases short, with 10 bases between. Per germline, CDR1 SGHRS and CDR2 YFSETQ. The length of the CDR3 is 15 residues. The whole variable domain, filled in from reference TRBV5-1 and TRBJ1-3, reads KAGVTQTPRYLIKTRGQQVTLSCSPISGHRSVSWYQQTPGQGLQFLFEYFSETQRNKGNFPGRFSGRQFSNSRSEMNVSTLELGDSALYLCASSLAGMGGNTIYFGEGSWLTVV.

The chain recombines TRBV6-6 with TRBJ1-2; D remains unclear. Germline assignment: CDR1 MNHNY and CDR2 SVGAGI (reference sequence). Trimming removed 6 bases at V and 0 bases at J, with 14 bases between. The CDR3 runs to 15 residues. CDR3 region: CASSGDLWANYGYTF. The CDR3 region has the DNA TGTGCCAGCAGCGGTGACCTTTGGGCTAACTATGGCTACACCTTC.

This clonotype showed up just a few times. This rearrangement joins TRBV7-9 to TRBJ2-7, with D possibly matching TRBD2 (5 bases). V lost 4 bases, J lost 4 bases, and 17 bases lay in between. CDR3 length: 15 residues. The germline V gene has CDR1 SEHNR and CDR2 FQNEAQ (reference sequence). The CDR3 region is CASSSSLANQYEQYV. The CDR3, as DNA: TGTGCCAGCAGCTCCTCGCTAGCTAACCAGTACGAGCAGTACGTC.

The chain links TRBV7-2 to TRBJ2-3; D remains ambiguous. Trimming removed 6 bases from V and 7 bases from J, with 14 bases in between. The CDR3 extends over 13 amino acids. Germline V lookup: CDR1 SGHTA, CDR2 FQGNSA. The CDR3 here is CASRDDWYHTQYF. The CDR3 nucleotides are TGTGCCAGCAGGGACGACTGGTATCATACGCAGTATTTT. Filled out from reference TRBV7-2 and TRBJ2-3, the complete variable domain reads GAGVSQSPSNKVTEKGKDVELRCDPISGHTALYWYRQSLGQGLEFLIYFQGNSAPDKSGLPSDRFSAERTGGSVSTLTIQRTQQEDSAVYLCASRDDWYHTQYFGPGTRLTVL.

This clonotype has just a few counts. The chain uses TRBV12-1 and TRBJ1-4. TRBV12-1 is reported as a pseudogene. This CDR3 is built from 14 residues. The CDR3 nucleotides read TGTGCCAGCAGCTTCCGGAGGGTTAATGAAAAACTGTTTTTT. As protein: CASSFRRVNEKLFF.

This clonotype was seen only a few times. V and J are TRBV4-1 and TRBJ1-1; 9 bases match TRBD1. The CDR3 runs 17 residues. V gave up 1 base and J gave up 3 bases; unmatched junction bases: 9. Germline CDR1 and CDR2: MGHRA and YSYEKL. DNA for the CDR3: TGCGCCAGCAGCCAAGTAACTATAGGGACAGGGTACACTGAAGCTTTCTTT. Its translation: CASSQVTIGTGYTEAFF.

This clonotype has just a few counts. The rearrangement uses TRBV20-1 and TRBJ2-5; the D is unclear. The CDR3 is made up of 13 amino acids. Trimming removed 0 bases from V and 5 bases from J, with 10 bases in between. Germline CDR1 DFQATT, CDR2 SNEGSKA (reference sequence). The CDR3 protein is CSAREALLETQYF. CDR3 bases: TGCAGTGCTAGAGAGGCGCTACTGGAGACCCAGTACTTC.

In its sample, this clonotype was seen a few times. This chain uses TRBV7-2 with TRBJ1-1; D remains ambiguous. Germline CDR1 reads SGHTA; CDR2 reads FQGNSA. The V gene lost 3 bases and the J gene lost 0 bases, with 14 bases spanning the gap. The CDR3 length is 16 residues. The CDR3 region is CASSFSRVMVNTEAFF. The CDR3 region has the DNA TGTGCCAGCAGCTTCTCCCGGGTAATGGTGAACACTGAAGCTTTCTTT. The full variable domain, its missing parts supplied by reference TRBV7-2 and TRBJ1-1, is GAGVSQSPSNKVTEKGKDVELRCDPISGHTALYWYRQSLGQGLEFLIYFQGNSAPDKSGLPSDRFSAERTGGSVSTLTIQRTQQEDSAVYLCASSFSRVMVNTEAFFGQGTRLTVV.

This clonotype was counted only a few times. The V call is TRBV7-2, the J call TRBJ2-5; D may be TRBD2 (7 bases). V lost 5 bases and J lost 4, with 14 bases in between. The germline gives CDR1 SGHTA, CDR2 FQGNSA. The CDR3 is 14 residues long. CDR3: CASSETGGLETQYF. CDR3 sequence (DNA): TGTGCCAGCAGCGAAACGGGGGGCTTAGAGACCCAGTACTTC.

The CDR3 reads CASSEARGSNQPQHF. The CDR3 DNA follows: TGTGCCAGCAGTGAAGCGCGAGGGAGCAATCAGCCCCAGCATTTT. The V gene is TRBV2, the J gene TRBJ1-5, with D unclear. Trimming took off 0 bases at V and 1 base at J, with 7 bases between the two ends. The germline V gene has CDR1 SNHLY and CDR2 FYNNEI. The CDR3 totals 15 residues.

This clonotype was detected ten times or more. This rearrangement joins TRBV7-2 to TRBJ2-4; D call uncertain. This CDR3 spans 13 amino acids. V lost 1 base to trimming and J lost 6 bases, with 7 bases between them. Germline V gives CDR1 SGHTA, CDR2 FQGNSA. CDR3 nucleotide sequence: TGTGCCAGCAGCTTAGTTAGGGTAAACATTCAGTACTTC. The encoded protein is CASSLVRVNIQYF. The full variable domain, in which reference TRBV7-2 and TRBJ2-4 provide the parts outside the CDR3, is GAGVSQSPSNKVTEKGKDVELRCDPISGHTALYWYRQSLGQGLEFLIYFQGNSAPDKSGLPSDRFSAERTGGSVSTLTIQRTQQEDSAVYLCASSLVRVNIQYFGAGTRLSVL.

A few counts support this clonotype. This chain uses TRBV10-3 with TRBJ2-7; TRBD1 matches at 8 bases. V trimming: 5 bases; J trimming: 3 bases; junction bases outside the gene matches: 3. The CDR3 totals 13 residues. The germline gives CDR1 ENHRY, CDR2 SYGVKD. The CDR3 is CAISSGQGYEQYV. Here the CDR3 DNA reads TGTGCCATCAGTTCTGGACAGGGCTACGAGCAGTACGTC.

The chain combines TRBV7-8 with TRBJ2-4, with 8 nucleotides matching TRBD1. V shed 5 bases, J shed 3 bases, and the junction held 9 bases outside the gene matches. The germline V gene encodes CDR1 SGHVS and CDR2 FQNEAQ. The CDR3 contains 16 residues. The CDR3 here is CASSPRPGQVKNIQYF. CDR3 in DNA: TGTGCCAGCAGCCCAAGACCGGGACAGGTCAAAAACATTCAGTACTTC.

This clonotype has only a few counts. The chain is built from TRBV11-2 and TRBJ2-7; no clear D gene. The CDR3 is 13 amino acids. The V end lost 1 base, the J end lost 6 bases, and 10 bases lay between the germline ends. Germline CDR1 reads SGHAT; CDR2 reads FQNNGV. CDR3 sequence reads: CASSLADQGEQYV. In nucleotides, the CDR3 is TGTGCCAGCAGCTTAGCGGACCAAGGCGAGCAGTACGTC.

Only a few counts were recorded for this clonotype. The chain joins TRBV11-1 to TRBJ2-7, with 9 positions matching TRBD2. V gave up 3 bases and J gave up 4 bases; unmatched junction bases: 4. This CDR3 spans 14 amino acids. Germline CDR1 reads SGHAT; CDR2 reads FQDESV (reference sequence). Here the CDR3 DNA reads TGTGCCAGCAGCTTTCGCGGGGGGGCTTACGAGCAGTACGTC. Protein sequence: CASSFRGGAYEQYV.

The CDR3 sequence is CASSGNSVAVPSGANVLTF. The CDR3 coding sequence is TGTGCCAGCAGCGGAAATTCAGTAGCGGTCCCCTCTGGGGCCAACGTCCTGACTTTC. The chain joins TRBV11-2 to TRBJ2-6; weak D call: TRBD2 (6 bases). The CDR3 is made up of 19 amino acids. CDR1 is SGHAT and CDR2 is FQNNGV in the germline V gene. Trimming shortened V by 5 bases and J by 0 bases, and 20 bases separated the two germline ends.

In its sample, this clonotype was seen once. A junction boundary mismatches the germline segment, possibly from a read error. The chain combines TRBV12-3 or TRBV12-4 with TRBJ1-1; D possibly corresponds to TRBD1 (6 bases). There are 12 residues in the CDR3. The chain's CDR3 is CASSQDRQGFLF. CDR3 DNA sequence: TGTGCCAGCAGTCAAGACAGGCAGGGATTTCTCTTT.

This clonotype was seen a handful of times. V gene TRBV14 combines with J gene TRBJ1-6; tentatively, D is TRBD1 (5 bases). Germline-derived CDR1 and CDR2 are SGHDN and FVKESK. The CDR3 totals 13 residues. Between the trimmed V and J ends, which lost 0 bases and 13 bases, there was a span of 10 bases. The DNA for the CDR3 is TGTGCCAGCAGCCAAGATAGGGGAAGTCCCCTCCACTTT. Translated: CASSQDRGSPLHF.

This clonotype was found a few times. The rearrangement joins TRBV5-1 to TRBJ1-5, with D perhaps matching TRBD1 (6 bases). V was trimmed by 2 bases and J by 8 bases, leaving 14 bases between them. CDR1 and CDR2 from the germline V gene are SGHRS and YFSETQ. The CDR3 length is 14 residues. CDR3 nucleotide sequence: TGCGCCAGCAGCTTCAGCGGGGGCCAGGAGCCCCAGCATTTT. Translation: CASSFSGGQEPQHF.